These 11 T cell receptor beta chains were all obtained from the same sample, sequenced in a study of blood T cell repertoires in COVID-19. The repertoire was sequenced with immunoSEQ multiplex PCR; TCRdb's copy has only in-frame clones and lacks some. The repertoire holds under 300,000 clones, with about nine tenths as singletons. Sequenced material: peripheral blood. These TCRs come from a man aged 30 to 39 who had recovered from COVID-19.

The CDR3 DNA reads as TGCGCCAGCAGCTTGGATGCGTACTACGAGCAGTACTTC. Its translation is CASSLDAYYEQYF. V is TRBV5-1 and J is TRBJ2-7; D gene unclear. The CDR3 is made up of 13 amino acids. Germline V lookup: CDR1 SGHRS, CDR2 YFSETQ. Trimming cost V 0 bases and J 3 bases, with 7 bases left between them. Full variable domain (remainder filled in from reference TRBV5-1 and TRBJ2-7): KAGVTQTPRYLIKTRGQQVTLSCSPISGHRSVSWYQQTPGQGLQFLFEYFSETQRNKGNFPGRFSGRQFSNSRSEMNVSTLELGDSALYLCASSLDAYYEQYFGPGTRLTVT.

The V call is TRBV27, the J call TRBJ2-7; D might be TRBD2 (6 bases). CDR3 length: 13 amino acids. Looked up from germline, CDR1 is MNHEY and CDR2 is SMNVEV (reference sequence). Trimming pared 2 bases from V and 2 bases from J, leaving 7 bases between. The CDR3 region has the DNA TGTGCCAGCAGTTTACCGGGGGCCTACGAGCAGTACTTC. Protein: CASSLPGAYEQYF.

This clone was seen a single time. This rearrangement joins TRBV5-1 to TRBJ1-2; tentative D call: TRBD1 (5 bases). This CDR3 spans 14 amino acids. Looked up from germline, CDR1 is SGHRS and CDR2 is YFSETQ. The germline V and J ends were trimmed by 1 base and 7 bases, with 14 bases remaining between them. The DNA for the CDR3 is TGCGCCAGCAGCTTGATCCCGGGAGGGGCTGGCTACACCTTC. Translating it yields CASSLIPGGAGYTF.

V is TRBV6-5 and J is TRBJ2-3, with TRBD2 matching over 7 bases. V lost 5 bases to trimming and J lost 5 bases; unmatched junction nucleotides: 7. CDR1 MNHEY and CDR2 SVGAGI come from the germline V gene. CDR3 length: 14 residues. CDR3 sequence: CASSRPGLQDTQYF. The CDR3 DNA reads as TGTGCCAGCAGTCGTCCGGGACTACAAGATACGCAGTATTTT.

The chain joins TRBV5-1 to TRBJ2-1, with TRBD1 identical over 11 bases. CDR1 SGHRS and CDR2 YFSETQ come from the germline V gene. The junction had 7 bases not matched to a gene; V was cut back by 0 bases and J by 8 bases. The CDR3 covers 16 residues. The CDR3 sequence: CASSLAGDRGSYEQFF. The CDR3 nucleotides are TGCGCCAGCAGCTTGGCCGGGGACAGGGGGTCATATGAGCAGTTCTTC.

This clone was found a few times. V and J are TRBV7-2 and TRBJ2-3; 13 bases align to TRBD2. Germline CDR1 is SGHTA and CDR2 is FQGNSA. The CDR3 length is 15 residues. The J segment lost 4 bases and the V segment lost 3 bases, leaving 1 base of the junction unmatched. CDR3 protein: CASSFTSGGADTQYF. CDR3 DNA sequence: TGTGCCAGCAGCTTCACTAGCGGGGGGGCAGATACGCAGTATTTT.

This clone was detected a few times. This sequence joins TRBV27 and TRBJ1-1, with 9 bases identical to TRBD1. Germline V lookup: CDR1 MNHEY, CDR2 SMNVEV (reference sequence). There are 13 residues in the CDR3. J was trimmed by 4 bases and V by 7 bases; bases with no gene match: 4. The CDR3 spells CASTGQGSTEAFF. In DNA, the CDR3 is TGTGCCAGCACCGGACAGGGGAGCACTGAAGCTTTCTTT.

V gene TRBV4-1 combines with J gene TRBJ1-1, with TRBD1 as a possible D gene (5 bases). V dropped 7 bases and J dropped 3 bases, with 12 bases sitting between them. Germline V gene data show CDR1 as MGHRA and CDR2 as YSYEKL. The CDR3 is 13 residues long. CDR3 amino acids: CASTGREDTEAFF. CDR3 nucleotides: TGCGCCAGCACAGGCAGGGAAGACACTGAAGCTTTCTTT.

This chain links TRBV5-1 with TRBJ2-5; D remains unclear. The germline V gene has CDR1 SGHRS and CDR2 YFSETQ. This CDR3 is 13 amino acids long. Trimming took off 0 bases at V and 3 bases at J, with 6 bases between the two ends. In nucleotides, the CDR3 is TGCGCCAGCAGCTTGGTCCCAAAAGAGACCCAGTACTTC. Encoded protein: CASSLVPKETQYF.

V gene TRBV27 combines with J gene TRBJ2-7, with a possible D match to TRBD2 (7 bases). Germline CDR1 and CDR2: MNHEY and SMNVEV (reference sequence). The CDR3 sequence is 16 residues long. V lost 3 bases to trimming and J lost 2 bases, with 17 bases between them. DNA of the CDR3: TGTGCCAGCAGTTTTACCTTAGCCGGGGGGCCCTACGAGCAGTACTTC. It translates to CASSFTLAGGPYEQYF.

The CDR3 loop reads CASSIGQGSDSPLHF. CDR3 nucleotide sequence: TGTGCCAGCAGCATTGGACAGGGGAGCGATTCACCCCTCCACTTT. This rearrangement joins TRBV5-6 to TRBJ1-6, with TRBD1 matching 9 bases. CDR3 length: 15 residues. V shed 4 bases, J shed 8 bases, and the junction held 7 bases outside the gene matches. Germline CDR1 reads SGHDT; CDR2 reads YYEEEE.